This TCR beta chain was sequenced in a study of cytomegalovirus exposure and HLA in healthy donors. General study findings and limits: In vitro work confirmed that a few CMV-associated chains recognize CMV antigens. Analysis performed later showed TCR beta chains linked to HLA being more clonally expanded than equally common others. Reported performance of the classifier showed diagnosis of cytomegalovirus status with high specificity and sensitivity.

The V and J ends lost 5 bases and 1 base respectively, with 9 bases between them. Per germline, CDR1 SEHNR and CDR2 FQNEAQ (reference sequence). CDR3 size: 14 residues. 13 Jbeta primers and 60 Vbeta primers were used for the PCR. Libraries were prepared by immunoSEQ multiplex PCR; TCRdb keeps only in-frame clonotypes and omits some of them. The sample lists about 160,000 clones; approximately 70% were seen once. As to this clone: What it binds is not known.

The sample consisted of PBMCs. The V and J genes are TRBV7-9 and TRBJ2-1; D is ambiguous. The origin of this receptor is a woman under 30 in good health and CMV-seronegative. The CDR3 region has the DNA TGTGCCAGCAGCGCCCCCGGGTCCTACAATGAGCAGTTCTTC. Translating gives CASSAPGSYNEQFF.